The rows below give T cell receptor beta chains drawn from one sample of a study of cytomegalovirus exposure and HLA in healthy donors. The repertoire was sequenced with immunoSEQ multiplex PCR; TCRdb's copy has only in-frame clones and lacks some. The table has over 100,000 clones, roughly 80% seen once. Sequencing was done on a sample of PBMCs. The receptors were sampled from a man younger than 40 in good health and CMV-seropositive. The CDR3 runs from the conserved cysteine through the conserved F or W. Fields, in order: J gene, clone size, D gene, V gene, CDR3 protein, CDR3 DNA. A D gene is named only where the DNA matches it firmly. Clone size appears in some rows only: once, few, many, or a class for an expanded clone.

TRBJ2-2 NA TRBD1 TRBV5-4 CASSLGGQGAYTGELFF TGTGCCAGCAGCTTGGGCGGGCAGGGGGCGTACACCGGGGAGCTGTTTTTT
TRBJ2-5 NA TRBD1 TRBV7-2 CASSFRGRETQYF TGTGCCAGCAGCTTCAGGGGGCGGGAGACCCAGTACTTC
TRBJ2-7 NA NA TRBV28 CASSRGWDRDQYEQYF TGTGCCAGCAGTCGGGGGTGGGACAGAGATCAATACGAGCAGTACTTC
TRBJ2-2 NA TRBD2 TRBV7-6 CASIPRRGVGELFF TGTGCCAGCATCCCTCGGCGGGGGGTCGGGGAGCTGTTTTTT
TRBJ1-2 NA NA TRBV28 CASSELDISNYGYTF TGTGCCAGCAGTGAGTTGGACATTTCTAACTATGGCTACACCTTC
TRBJ2-7 NA NA TRBV29-1 CSVVWDSAFYEQYF TGCAGCGTTGTATGGGACTCCGCGTTTTACGAGCAGTACTTC
TRBJ1-2 NA TRBD1 TRBV6-1 CASRARDRAIYGYTF TGTGCCAGCAGGGCTCGGGACAGGGCCATCTATGGCTACACCTTC
TRBJ1-3 NA NA TRBV5-4 CASSLQGPAGNTIYF TGTGCCAGCAGCTTACAGGGCCCCGCTGGAAACACCATATATTTT
TRBJ1-4 NA TRBD1 TRBV28 CASSWGGQGGNEKLFF TGTGCCAGCAGCTGGGGGGGACAGGGTGGGAATGAAAAACTGTTTTTT
TRBJ2-1 NA TRBD2 TRBV25-1 CASRTSGSDNEQFF TGTGCCTCACGGACTAGCGGGAGTGACAATGAGCAGTTCTTC
TRBJ2-3 NA NA TRBV10-1 CASGVGATQYF TGCGCCAGTGGAGTAGGGGCTACGCAGTATTTT
TRBJ2-1 few TRBD2 TRBV7-2 CASSARTSGLQFF TGTGCCAGCAGCGCCCGGACTAGCGGACTGCAGTTCTTC
TRBJ2-2 few TRBD2 TRBV7-3 CASSRGTSGNTGELFF TGTGCCAGCAGCCGTGGGACTAGCGGGAACACCGGGGAGCTGTTTTTT
TRBJ2-5 NA TRBD2 TRBV7-2 CASSRTSGVFETQYF TGTGCCAGCAGCCGGACTAGCGGGGTCTTTGAGACCCAGTACTTC
TRBJ1-2 NA NA TRBV5-1 CASSLDGVRDGYTF TGCGCCAGCAGCCTAGACGGGGTCCGGGATGGCTACACCTTC
TRBJ2-3 NA NA TRBV4-1 CASSQAGPGGTQYF TGCGCCAGCAGCCAAGCCGGCCCCGGAGGCACGCAGTATTTT
TRBJ1-3 NA NA TRBV9 CASSGEGVAGNTIYF TGTGCCAGCAGCGGCGAAGGAGTTGCTGGAAACACCATATATTTT
TRBJ1-2 NA TRBD1 TRBV28 CASSLGQDTF TGTGCCAGCAGTCTCGGACAGGACACCTTC
TRBJ2-5 few TRBD2 TRBV28 CASSYSGAAETQYF TGTGCCAGCAGCTACAGCGGGGCTGCGGAGACCCAGTACTTC
TRBJ1-2 once TRBD1 TRBV2 CASSGGQRPPGYGYTF TGTGCCAGCAGTGGGGGACAGCGCCCCCCGGGCTATGGCTACACCTTC
TRBJ1-3 NA NA TRBV6-1 CASSFQVLGNTIYF TGTGCCAGCAGTTTCCAGGTTTTAGGAAACACCATATATTTT
TRBJ1-1 few NA TRBV5-4 CASSLAKQEAFF TGTGCCAGCAGCTTGGCCAAACAGGAAGCTTTCTTT
TRBJ1-3 NA NA TRBV10-3 CATRDTAFSGNTIYF TGTGCCACCCGGGACACCGCTTTCTCTGGAAACACCATATATTTT
TRBJ2-5 NA NA TRBV6-1 CASSQGPQRVETQYF TGTGCCAGCAGCCAAGGCCCCCAGCGAGTGGAGACCCAGTACTTC
TRBJ1-5 NA NA TRBV6-5 CASSYAGYNQPQHF TGTGCCAGCAGTTACGCCGGGTACAATCAGCCCCAGCATTTT
TRBJ2-7 NA TRBD1 TRBV5-1 CASSRTGGGYEQYF TGCGCCAGCAGCCGGACAGGGGGCGGTTACGAGCAGTACTTC
TRBJ1-6 NA NA TRBV6-5 CASSYLIGASPLHF TGTGCCAGCAGTTACCTGATAGGGGCTTCACCCCTCCACTTT
TRBJ1-3 NA NA TRBV6-6 CASSYYVPGRNTIYF TGTGCCAGCAGTTACTATGTGCCAGGAAGAAACACCATATATTTT
TRBJ2-3 NA TRBD2 TRBV7-9 CSSSLNRGGRAVGDTQYF TGTTCCAGCAGCTTAAATCGCGGCGGGAGGGCCGTGGGAGATACGCAGTATTTT
TRBJ2-3 NA NA TRBV7-8 CASSLVGPGTTDTQYF TGTGCCAGCAGCTTAGTGGGGCCAGGGACAACAGATACGCAGTATTTT
TRBJ2-1 few NA TRBV5-1 CASSLLAVGHNEQFF TGCGCCAGCAGCTTGCTCGCGGTCGGCCACAATGAGCAGTTCTTC
TRBJ2-5 once TRBD1 TRBV7-3 CASSLTGGMETQYF TGTGCCAGCAGCTTAACAGGGGGCATGGAGACCCAGTACTTC
TRBJ2-3 NA TRBD2 TRBV7-9 CASSPIGTSGGSSTDTQYF TGTGCCAGCAGCCCGATAGGGACTAGCGGGGGATCTAGCACAGATACGCAGTATTTT